Listed below are T cell receptor beta chains from one sample, sequenced in a study of blood T cells in healthy people across ages. TCRdb ran MiXCR on the 5' RACE reads and lists one entry per CDR3 protein. Counted here are some 1.4 million distinct CDR3 sequences, approximately 40% occurring once; the ten biggest clones make up 7.9%. The sample consisted of blood. These receptors were collected from a woman younger than 30 in good health. The CDR3 runs from the conserved cysteine through the conserved F or W. A D gene is named only where the DNA matches it firmly. Part of the rows lack a size; the others show once, few, many or a class for expanded clones.

V gene	J gene	D gene	clone size	CDR3 protein	CDR3 DNA
TRBV12-3/TRBV12-4	TRBJ2-7	.	few	CASSSGLGDEQYF	TGTGCCAGCTCATCCGGGTTGGGAGATGAGCAGTACTTC
TRBV27	TRBJ2-7	.	once	CASSRNLIAAEQYF	TGTGCCAGCAGCCGGAACCTCATAGCGGCCGAGCAGTACTTC
TRBV12-3/TRBV12-4	TRBJ2-7	TRBD2	many	CASSLTRGGDEQYF	TGTGCCAGCAGTTTGACCCGGGGAGGGGACGAGCAGTACTTC
TRBV6-5	TRBJ1-2	.	few	CATHQGPYGYTF	TGTGCCACCCACCAGGGACCCTATGGCTACACCTTC
TRBV5-1	TRBJ2-6	.	few	CASSSGEGAGANVLTF	TGCGCCAGCAGCTCAGGGGAGGGGGCTGGGGCCAACGTCCTGACTTTC
TRBV6-5	TRBJ2-1	.	many	CASSYRRAGYNEQFF	TGTGCCAGCAGTTACCGACGGGCCGGTTACAATGAGCAGTTCTTC
TRBV20-1	TRBJ1-1	.	few	CSARVRANTEAFF	TGCAGTGCTAGAGTCAGGGCGAACACTGAAGCTTTCTTT
TRBV28	TRBJ2-7	.	few	CASSIRASSYEQYF	TGTGCCAGCAGTATCCGGGCCTCCTCCTACGAGCAGTACTTC
TRBV28	TRBJ2-7	.	.	CASTQMGSVDSYEQYF	TGTGCCAGTACTCAAATGGGGTCAGTCGACTCCTACGAGCAGTACTTC
TRBV2	TRBJ2-5	.	few	CASSEPATQYF	TGTGCCAGCAGTGAACCGGCGACCCAGTACTTC
TRBV5-1	TRBJ2-1	.	.	CASSLARAGPYNEQFF	TGCGCCAGCAGCTTGGCCCGGGCGGGCCCCTACAATGAGCAGTTCTTC
TRBV12-5	TRBJ1-1	.	few	CASAQYTEAFF	TGTGCTAGTGCCCAGTACACTGAAGCTTTCTTT
TRBV10-3	TRBJ2-7	.	few	CAISEGGGRYEQYF	TGTGCCATCAGTGAAGGAGGGGGTAGGTACGAGCAGTACTTC
TRBV30	TRBJ2-7	TRBD1	few	CAWSGQGGLVEQYF	TGTGCCTGGAGCGGACAGGGTGGGTTGGTTGAGCAGTACTTC
TRBV28	TRBJ1-3	TRBD1	.	CASTEQGGFYGNTIYF	TGTGCCAGCACGGAACAGGGGGGTTTCTATGGAAACACCATATATTTT
TRBV30	TRBJ2-3	TRBD2	.	CACRLATSTDTQYF	TGTGCCTGTCGACTAGCGACTAGCACAGATACGCAGTATTTT
TRBV2	TRBJ2-7	.	.	CASSEQDITEQYF	TGTGCCAGCAGTGAACAGGACATAACCGAGCAGTACTTC
TRBV3-1	TRBJ2-1	TRBD2	many	CASSLTSGNNEQFF	TGTGCCAGCAGCTTGACTAGCGGAAACAATGAGCAGTTCTTC
TRBV7-8	TRBJ2-5	TRBD2	.	CASSLGTSGRMEETQYF	TGTGCCAGCAGCTTAGGGACTAGCGGGAGGATGGAAGAGACCCAGTACTTC
TRBV4-1	TRBJ2-3	TRBD2	few	CASSQVERGGADTQYF	TGCGCCAGCAGCCAAGTGGAGCGGGGAGGGGCAGATACGCAGTATTTT
TRBV4-2	TRBJ2-5	.	.	CASSQDSDNEQYF	TGTGCCAGCAGCCAAGATTCCGACAATGAGCAGTACTTC
TRBV6-1	TRBJ2-5	.	few	CASRQGLKYF	TGTGCCAGCAGACAGGGATTGAAGTACTTC